This TCR beta chain was identified during a study of cytomegalovirus exposure and HLA in healthy donors. Study-level findings and limits: For most TCR beta V segments, an earlier analysis put the productive rate at about 90% or about 30% of the time. Later analysis found that TCR beta chains associated with HLA were more clonally expanded than other, equally common chains.

Primers: 60 Vbeta forward and 13 Jbeta reverse. Profiled with immunoSEQ multiplex PCR; TCRdb holds only in-frame clones, not every one. The table includes some 130,000 clones, around 85% detected once. In regard to this clone: No antigen is known for it.

The receptor comes from a woman between 45 and 65 years old in good health and CMV-seropositive. The material sequenced was PBMCs.

CDR3: CASSSATSGGKWTQYF. In DNA, the CDR3 is TGTGCCAGCAGCTCGGCGACTAGCGGGGGGAAGTGGACCCAGTACTTC. V and J are TRBV5-4 and TRBJ2-5; 13 bases are shared with TRBD2. The CDR3 has 16 amino acids. J gave up 7 bases and V 3 bases, and 9 bases lay outside the gene matches. CDR1 SGHNT and CDR2 YYREEE come from the germline V gene (reference sequence).